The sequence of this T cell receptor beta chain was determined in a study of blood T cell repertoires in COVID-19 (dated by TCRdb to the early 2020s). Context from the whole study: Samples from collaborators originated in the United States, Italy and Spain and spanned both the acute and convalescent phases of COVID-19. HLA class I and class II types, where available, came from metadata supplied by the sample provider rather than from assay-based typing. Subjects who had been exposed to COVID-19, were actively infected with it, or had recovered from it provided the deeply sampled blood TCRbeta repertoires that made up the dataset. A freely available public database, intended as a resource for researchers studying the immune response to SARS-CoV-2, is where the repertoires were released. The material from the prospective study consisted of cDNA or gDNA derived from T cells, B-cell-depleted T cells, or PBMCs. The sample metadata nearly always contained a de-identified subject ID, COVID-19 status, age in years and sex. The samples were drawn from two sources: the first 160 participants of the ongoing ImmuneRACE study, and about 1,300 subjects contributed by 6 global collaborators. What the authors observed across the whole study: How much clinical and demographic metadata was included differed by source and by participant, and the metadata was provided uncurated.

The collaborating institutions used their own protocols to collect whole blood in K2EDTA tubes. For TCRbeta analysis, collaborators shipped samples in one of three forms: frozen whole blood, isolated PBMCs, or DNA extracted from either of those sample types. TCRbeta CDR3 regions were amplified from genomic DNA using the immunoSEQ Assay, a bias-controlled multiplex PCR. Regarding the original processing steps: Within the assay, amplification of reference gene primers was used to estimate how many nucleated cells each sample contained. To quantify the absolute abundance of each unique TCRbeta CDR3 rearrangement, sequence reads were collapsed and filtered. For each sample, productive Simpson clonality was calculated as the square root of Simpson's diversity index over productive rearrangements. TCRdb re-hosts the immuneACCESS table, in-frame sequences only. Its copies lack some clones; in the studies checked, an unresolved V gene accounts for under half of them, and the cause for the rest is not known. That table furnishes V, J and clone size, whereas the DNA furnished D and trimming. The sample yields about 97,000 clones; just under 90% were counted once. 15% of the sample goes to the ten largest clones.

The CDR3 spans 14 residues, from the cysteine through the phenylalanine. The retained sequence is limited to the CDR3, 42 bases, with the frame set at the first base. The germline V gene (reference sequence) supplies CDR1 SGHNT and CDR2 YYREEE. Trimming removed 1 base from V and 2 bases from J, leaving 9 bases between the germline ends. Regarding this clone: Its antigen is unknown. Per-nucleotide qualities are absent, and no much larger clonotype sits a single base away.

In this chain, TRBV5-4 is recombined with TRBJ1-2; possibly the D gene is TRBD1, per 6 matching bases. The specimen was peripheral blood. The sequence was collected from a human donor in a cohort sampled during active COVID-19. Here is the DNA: TGTGCCAGCAGCTTGCTCCAGGGGAACTATGGCTACACCTTC. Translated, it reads CASSLLQGNYGYTF.